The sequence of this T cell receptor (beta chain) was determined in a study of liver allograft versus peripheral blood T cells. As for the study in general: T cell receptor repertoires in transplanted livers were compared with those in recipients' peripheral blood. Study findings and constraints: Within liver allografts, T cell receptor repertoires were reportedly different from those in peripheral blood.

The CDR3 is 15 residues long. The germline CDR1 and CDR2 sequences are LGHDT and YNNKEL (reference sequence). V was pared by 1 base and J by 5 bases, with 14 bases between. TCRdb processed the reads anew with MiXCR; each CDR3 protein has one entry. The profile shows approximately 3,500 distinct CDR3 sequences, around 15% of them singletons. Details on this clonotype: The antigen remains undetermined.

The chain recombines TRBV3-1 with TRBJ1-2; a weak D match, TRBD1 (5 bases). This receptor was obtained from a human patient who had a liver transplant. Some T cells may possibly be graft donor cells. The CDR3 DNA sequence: TGTGCCAGCAGCCAAGCCGGGACGGGAAATTATGGCTACACCTTC. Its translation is CASSQAGTGNYGYTF.